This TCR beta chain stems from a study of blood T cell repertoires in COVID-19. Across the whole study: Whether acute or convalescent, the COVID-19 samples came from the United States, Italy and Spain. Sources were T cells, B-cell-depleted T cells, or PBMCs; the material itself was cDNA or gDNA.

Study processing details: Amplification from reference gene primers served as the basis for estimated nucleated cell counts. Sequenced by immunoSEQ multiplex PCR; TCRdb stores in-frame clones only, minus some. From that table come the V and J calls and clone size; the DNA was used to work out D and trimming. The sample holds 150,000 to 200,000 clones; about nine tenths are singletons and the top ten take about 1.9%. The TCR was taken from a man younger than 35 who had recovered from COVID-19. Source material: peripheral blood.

The CDR3 reads CASSPTSGSTDTQYF. As DNA, the CDR3 is TGTGCCAGCAGCCCTACTAGCGGGAGTACAGATACGCAGTATTTT. The V and J genes are TRBV13 and TRBJ2-3, with 11 nucleotides matching TRBD2. The germline CDR1 and CDR2 sequences are PRHDT and FYEKMQ (reference sequence). This CDR3 has 15 amino acids. V lost 5 bases to trimming and J lost 3 bases; unmatched junction nucleotides: 4.